The following is a TCR beta chain sequence with its context. Its target is not known. The assay was immunoSEQ multiplex PCR, and TCRdb's table has in-frame clones only and misses some. The profile shows about 19,000 clones, about 73% of them singletons. This entry is derived from a study of vaccination effects on CD4 cells after COVID-19. After expansion with viral peptide pools in the ViraFEST assay, antigen-specific CD4+ T cells were sequenced. Investigators separated out CD4+ T cells once 10 days of culture had passed. They grew some 1.9 million PBMC in each well, adding about 10 IU/ml IL-2 and about 9.5 ug/ml peptides. Study results and limitations: Late after vaccination, infection- and vaccine-induced clones showed marked clonal contraction.

The CDR3 spans 13 residues. Trimming cost V 1 base and J 0 bases, with 4 bases left between them. The germline V gene has CDR1 LGHDT and CDR2 YNNKEL (reference sequence). This sample comprised CD4+ T cells from PBMCs cultured with HCoV-229E spike peptides, obtained before COVID-19 vaccination. The chain carries TRBV3-1 (or the pseudogene TRBV3-2) and TRBJ2-7; no firm D call. The source is a human donor who received a COVID-19 vaccine. CDR3 sequence (DNA): TGTGCCAGCAGCCAAGTGCCCTCCTACGAGCAGTACTTC. Amino acid sequence: CASSQVPSYEQYF.